This T cell receptor (beta chain) was captured by sequencing in a study of regulatory T cells in long-lasting Graves disease. Libraries of TCR beta came from iRepertoire HTBI primers plus Arm-PCR of CDR3 regions. Authors' data handling: In the combined samples, some 59 TRBV and some 15 TRBJ segments were identified. MiXCR, applied by TCRdb to the multiplex PCR reads, yields one record per CDR3 protein. TCRdb, rather than the study authors, made the V and J calls. Among hundreds of thousands of distinct CDR3 sequences listed, 21% were seen once. Germline V gene data show CDR1 as SEHNR and CDR2 as FQNEAQ (reference sequence). The V gene end was trimmed by 0 bases and the J gene end by 4 bases; junction bases not matched to a gene: 4. The length of the CDR3 is 15 residues. This clonotype has at least ten counts. As for time point: persistent/refractory GD, antithyroid drugs over 5 years with positive TRAb. PBMC-extracted RNA yielded the TCR library.

This sequence joins TRBV7-9 and TRBJ1-1; 8 bases fit TRBD1. The sequencing here drew on peripheral blood mononuclear cells (PBMCs), taken when the disease was refractory, from a patient treated with antithyroid drugs. The TCR was taken from a female donor with Graves disease. The DNA for the CDR3 is TGTGCCAGCAGCTTAGCGGACAGGGAGCGCACTGAAGCTTTCTTT. As protein: CASSLADRERTEAFF.